This entry lists 20 T cell receptor beta chains sequenced from one sample in a study of T cell repertoires in cytomegalovirus infection. TCRdb redid the calling of the reads with MiXCR, one entry per CDR3 protein. The table lists around 750,000 distinct CDR3 sequences, less than 35% of them singletons, with over 10% in the top ten. Antigen specificity for these receptors is unknown. Here the sequenced sample was cultured CD8+ T cells from PBMCs, taken from culture after CMV antigen stimulation. These TCRs come from a human donor in good health (CMV status not recorded). Some clones in this sample may be carry-over from other donors' samples.

The chain joins TRBV7-4 to TRBJ1-2; 8 bases are a match to TRBD1. Germline V gives CDR1 SGHVT, CDR2 SQSDAQ. The CDR3 spans 14 residues. V shed 2 bases and J 5 bases; nucleotides not matched to a gene: 4. CDR3 DNA sequence: TGTGCCAGCAGCTTACCGGGACAGGATTATGGCTACACCTTC. Translated, it gives CASSLPGQDYGYTF.

V usage is TRBV2 and J usage is TRBJ2-1; a weak D match, TRBD1 (5 bases). Germline CDR1 and CDR2: SNHLY and FYNNEI. Trimming removed 8 bases at V and 0 bases at J, with 14 bases between. CDR3 length equals 15 residues. CDR3 coding DNA: TGTGCCAGCCGAATTGACAGCAGCTCCTACAATGAGCAGTTCTTC. Encoded protein: CASRIDSSSYNEQFF.

The rearrangement uses TRBV5-4 and TRBJ1-6; a possible D gene is TRBD1 (5 bases). CDR3 length: 14 amino acids. Germline V gene lookup returns CDR1 SGHNT and CDR2 YYREEE (reference sequence). V gave up 4 bases and J gave up 6 bases, with 11 bases separating them. CDR3 residues: CASSPRGVNSPLHF. DNA of the CDR3: TGTGCCAGCAGCCCGCGGGGGGTTAATTCACCCCTCCACTTT.

The V call is TRBV12-3 or TRBV12-4, the J call TRBJ1-5; D is ambiguous. Trimming pared 5 bases from V and 1 base from J, leaving 12 bases between. The CDR3 length is 15 residues. The CDR3 sequence is CASSAVGGSNQPQHF. In DNA, the CDR3 is TGTGCCAGCAGTGCGGTGGGAGGGAGCAATCAGCCCCAGCATTTT.

The chain recombines TRBV11-2 with TRBJ2-1, with 10 bases aligning to TRBD2. V lost 6 bases and J lost 4; bases outside the gene matches: 6. Germline V lookup: CDR1 SGHAT, CDR2 FQNNGV. The CDR3 loop spans 15 amino acids. The CDR3 region is CASSAGTSAYNEQFF. Here the CDR3 DNA reads TGTGCCAGCAGTGCCGGGACTAGCGCTTACAATGAGCAGTTCTTC.

This clonotype was seen more than once but under ten times. One end of the junction varies from germline; a read error may be responsible. The J gene is TRBJ1-1, the V gene TRBV6-1, with unresolved D. This CDR3 has 13 amino acids. The germline V gene has CDR1 MNHNS and CDR2 SASEGT. This CDR3 reads CASTESRADEAFF. CDR3 coding DNA: TGTGCCAGCACTGAATCGAGAGCCGATGAAGCTTTCTTT.

As regards this clonotype: Just one base apart from a much larger clone, this may be a read error. V gene TRBV6-1 combines with J gene TRBJ2-5; a weak D match, TRBD1 (6 bases). Trimming took off 3 bases at V and 7 bases at J, with 12 bases between the two ends. Germline V gene lookup returns CDR1 MNHNS and CDR2 SASEGT. The CDR3 is 13 residues long. CDR3 residues: CASSDALGATQYF. In DNA, the CDR3 is TGTGCCAGCAGTGACGCACTGGGGGCGACCCAGTACTTC.

V is TRBV5-1 and J is TRBJ2-3; 9 nucleotides align to TRBD2. CDR3 size: 17 residues. The J segment lost 4 bases and the V segment lost 0 bases, leaving 9 bases of the junction unmatched. Looked up from germline, CDR1 is SGHRS and CDR2 is YFSETQ. In DNA form, the CDR3 reads TGCGCCAGCAGCTTGGCCTTGGCGGGGGGGCCACCAGATACGCAGTATTTT. It is translated as CASSLALAGGPPDTQYF.

This clonotype was counted only a few times. J is TRBJ2-2 and V is TRBV6-1; possibly TRBD1 for D (6 bases). Germline values: CDR1 MNHNS, CDR2 SASEGT. V was cut by 5 bases and J by 3 bases, with 13 bases left in between. The CDR3 length is 15 residues. CDR3 loop: CASSLRDTDTGELFF. The DNA of the CDR3 is TGTGCCAGCAGTCTCCGGGACACCGACACCGGGGAGCTGTTTTTT.

The gene calls are TRBV7-9 and TRBJ2-7; the match to TRBD2 covers 7 bases. Germline V lookup: CDR1 SEHNR, CDR2 FQNEAQ (reference sequence). The junction had 7 bases not matched to a gene; V was cut back by 2 bases and J by 0 bases. The CDR3 contains 16 residues. In nucleotides, the CDR3 is TGTGCCAGCAGCTTATCCTACGGGGGGACCTCCTACGAGCAGTACGTC. It encodes CASSLSYGGTSYEQYV.

This clonotype was observed a few times. This rearrangement joins TRBV5-5 to TRBJ1-4, with 7 positions matching TRBD1. There are 16 residues in the CDR3. Losses at the gene ends were 4 bases for V and 5 bases for J; bases not matched to a gene: 11. Per the germline V gene, CDR1 is SGHKS and CDR2 is YYEKEE (reference sequence). CDR3 sequence reads: CASSHGQDLPNEKLFF. The CDR3 DNA is TGTGCCAGCAGCCATGGACAGGACCTCCCAAATGAAAAACTGTTTTTT.

Only a few counts were recorded for this clonotype. CDR3 DNA: TGTGCCAGCAGACGGGACTCGAGATCTGGCTACACCTTC. This encodes CASRRDSRSGYTF. The chain uses TRBV12-3 or TRBV12-4 and TRBJ1-2; weak D call: TRBD1 (5 bases). Deletions cut 6 bases from V and 7 bases from J, with 15 bases between. The CDR3 runs to 13 residues.

V is TRBV20-1 and J is TRBJ1-1; D gene unclear. From germline, CDR1 is DFQATT and CDR2 SNEGSKA (reference sequence). This CDR3 comprises 14 residues. V lost 3 bases and J lost 3, with 14 bases in between. The chain's CDR3 is CSARWVPEDTEAFF. The CDR3 DNA is TGCAGTGCTAGGTGGGTTCCCGAGGACACTGAAGCTTTCTTT.

This clonotype showed up many times. The rearrangement uses TRBV7-2 and TRBJ1-6; TRBD1 matches at 7 bases. This CDR3 is 15 amino acids long. The germline gives CDR1 SGHTA, CDR2 FQGNSA. V lost 6 bases and J lost 11; bases outside the gene matches: 13. In DNA form, the CDR3 reads TGTGCCAGCAGTCCCACTTGGCAGGGGGGTACACCCCTCCACTTT. Translation: CASSPTWQGGTPLHF.

The V call is TRBV15, the J call TRBJ1-1, with D uncertain. The germline V gene encodes CDR1 LNHNV and CDR2 YYDKDF (reference sequence). Trimming stripped 2 bases from V and 1 base from J, with 8 bases between. This CDR3 contains 14 residues. The CDR3 region is CATSRHDRNTEAFF. Written as DNA, the CDR3 is TGTGCCACCAGCAGACACGACCGGAACACTGAAGCTTTCTTT.

This clonotype was observed a few times. The rearrangement uses TRBV12-3 or TRBV12-4 and TRBJ1-1; D is possibly TRBD1 (6 bases). The V and J ends lost 5 bases and 0 bases respectively, with 13 bases between them. CDR3 size: 15 residues. The CDR3 protein is CASSLDSSMNTEAFF. The CDR3 DNA sequence: TGTGCCAGCAGTCTGGACAGTTCAATGAACACTGAAGCTTTCTTT.

This clonotype was counted only a few times. V and J are TRBV6-1 and TRBJ1-4; D unclear. This CDR3 is built from 15 residues. V lost 7 bases and J 0 bases, leaving 12 bases between the germline ends. Germline V gene data show CDR1 as MNHNS and CDR2 as SASEGT. CDR3 nucleotides: TGTGCCAGCAATGGCAGAGCTACAACTAATGAAAAACTGTTTTTT. Translated: CASNGRATTNEKLFF.

Remarks on this clonotype: Just one base apart from a much larger clone, this may be a read error. The rearrangement links TRBV7-8 to TRBJ2-1; D not resolved. Germline V CDR1 and CDR2: SGHVS, FQNEAQ. This CDR3 comprises 12 residues. The CDR3 loop is CANSPYSDEQFF. The CDR3 DNA reads TGTGCCAACAGCCCCTACAGTGATGAGCAGTTCTTC.

This clonotype came up a few times. V usage is TRBV6-2 or TRBV6-3 and J usage is TRBJ2-1, with D unresolved. This CDR3 is built from 14 residues. Germline CDR1 is MNHEY and CDR2 is SVGEGT. Trimming removed 10 bases at V and 0 bases at J, with 13 bases between. CDR3 DNA: TGTGCCATCCAGATGCGTAGCTCCTACAATGAGCAGTTCTTC. Translation gives CAIQMRSSYNEQFF.

This clonotype has ten or more counts. The chain is built from TRBV7-6 and TRBJ2-7; TRBD1 matches at 10 bases. Germline V CDR1 and CDR2: SGHVS, FNYEAQ. Losses at the gene ends were 4 bases for V and 7 bases for J; bases not matched to a gene: 7. The CDR3 has 14 residues. CDR3 region: CASSSGTGAGEQYF. CDR3 in DNA: TGTGCCAGCAGCTCCGGGACAGGGGCAGGGGAGCAGTACTTC.